The table lists the clone carrying this T cell receptor (beta chain) with a count of one. No antigen is known for it. The table came from immunoSEQ multiplex PCR; TCRdb's copy has only in-frame clones and leaves some out. The data show approximately 1,000,000 clones, around 78% seen once. The CDR3 consists of 14 residues. V lost 5 bases and J lost 2, with 11 bases in between. Germline assignment: CDR1 SEHNR and CDR2 FQNEAQ (reference sequence). CD45RA-negative memory and CD45RA+ naive subsets were split from the CD4+ cells. This specimen comes from a study of shared clonotypes between healthy human individuals. Regarding the study as a whole: The diversity represented, both genetic and in exposure history, was limited by few donors. Larger richness was generally estimated for naive than memory subsets.

Material for sequencing was memory CD4+ T cells from PBMCs. Subset: CD45RA-negative fraction. The J gene is TRBJ2-3, the V gene TRBV7-9; D not certain. The source of this sequence is a man between 18 and 35 years old in good health. Some clones in this sample may be carry-over from other donors' samples. CDR3 DNA: TGTGCCAGCAGCCATGTTCCCCTCACAGATACGCAGTATTTT. Translated: CASSHVPLTDTQYF.